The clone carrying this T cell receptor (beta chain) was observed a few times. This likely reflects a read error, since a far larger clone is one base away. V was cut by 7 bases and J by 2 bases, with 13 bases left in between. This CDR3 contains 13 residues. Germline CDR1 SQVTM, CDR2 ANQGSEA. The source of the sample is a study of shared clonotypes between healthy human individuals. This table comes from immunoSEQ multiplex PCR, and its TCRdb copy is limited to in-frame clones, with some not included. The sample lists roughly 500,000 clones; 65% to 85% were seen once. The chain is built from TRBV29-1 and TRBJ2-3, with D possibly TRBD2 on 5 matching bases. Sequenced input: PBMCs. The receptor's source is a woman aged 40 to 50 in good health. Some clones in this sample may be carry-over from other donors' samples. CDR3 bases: TGCAGCGGGGAGAGCTGCTTCACAGATACGCAGTATTTT. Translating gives CSGESCFTDTQYF.